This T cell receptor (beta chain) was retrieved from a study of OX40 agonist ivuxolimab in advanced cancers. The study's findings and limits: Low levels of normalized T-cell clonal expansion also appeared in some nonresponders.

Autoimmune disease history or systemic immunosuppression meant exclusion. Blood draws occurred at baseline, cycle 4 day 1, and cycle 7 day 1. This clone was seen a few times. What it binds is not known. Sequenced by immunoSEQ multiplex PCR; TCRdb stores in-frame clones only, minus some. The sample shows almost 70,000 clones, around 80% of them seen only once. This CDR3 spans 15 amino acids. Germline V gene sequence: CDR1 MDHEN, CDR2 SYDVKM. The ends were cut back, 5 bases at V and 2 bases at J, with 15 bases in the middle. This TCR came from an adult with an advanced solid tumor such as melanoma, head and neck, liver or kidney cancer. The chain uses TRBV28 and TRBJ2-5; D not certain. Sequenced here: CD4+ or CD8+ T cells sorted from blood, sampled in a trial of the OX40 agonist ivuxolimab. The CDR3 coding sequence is TGTGCCAGCAGTCCCACCCGGTTGGGTCAAGAGACCCAGTACTTC. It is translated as CASSPTRLGQETQYF.